Here is one TCR beta chain with its context. It has no known antigen specificity. Per-base qualities were not stored, and no clone one base away is much larger. This specimen comes from a study of cytomegalovirus exposure and HLA in healthy donors (dated by TCRdb to between 2016 and 2019). Notes on the research overall: The 670 or so repertoires of the first cohort and the 95 to 150 validation repertoires were produced on the same platform, according to a later analysis. The aim of the study was to test whether cataloging public T cell receptors could identify signatures of past pathogen exposure. A separate validation cohort of roughly 110 different subjects was used in addition to the 666-subject first cohort. To predict cytomegalovirus infection status, the study brought together high-throughput TCR immunosequencing, statistical association of individual TCRs with disease status, and machine learning. On the study overall, not on this receptor specifically: Subsequent analysis determined that TCRs grouped into clusters in the first cohort also showed a tendency toward co-occurrence across the roughly 110 validation repertoires, and approximately 94% of cluster scores exceeded 0. The authors suggested that the approach could potentially be generalized to other disease states and immunological phenotypes. A later analysis lacked HLA typing for the validation cohort, so it scored co-occurrence in that cohort across all 110 or so repertoires. Across donors, most TCR sequences were observed very rarely, whereas some public TCRs were present in many individuals. The study listed 150 to 200 TCR beta chains as associated with cytomegalovirus. In vitro tests confirmed that a few of the cytomegalovirus-associated TCR beta chains recognize cytomegalovirus antigens. The classifier was reported to diagnose cytomegalovirus status with high specificity and sensitivity in both the original and validation cohorts.

Donors formed part of the validation cohort, which comprised over a hundred subjects and was distinct from the first cohort of 666 subjects. V is shortened by 0 bases, J by 1 base, and the region joining them spans 10 bases. For CDR1 and CDR2, the germline V gene (reference sequence) lists LNHNV and YYDKDF. Including the terminal cysteine and phenylalanine, the CDR3 comprises 15 residues. This entry keeps only the CDR3 DNA: 45 bases, framed from base 1. The library was prepared using the immunoSEQ multiplex PCR assay. The source study handled its data this way. A statistical classification framework was built to diagnose cytomegalovirus status from the catalog of TCR beta chain sequences. TCRdb retrieved this table from immuneACCESS and kept in-frame rearrangements only. Not all clones are present; in checked studies, unresolved V genes account for under half, and no reason is known for the remainder. That table furnishes V, J and clone size, whereas the DNA furnished D and trimming. In all, the sample holds 200,000 to 300,000 clones, and over 75% of those were seen once. Of the sample, about 11% is held by the ten largest clones.

Sequencing was done on a sample of PBMCs. Recombination linked TRBV15 to TRBJ2-7; no D gene call is confident. This sequence originates from a man between 18 and 35 years old in good health and CMV-seropositive. The sequence in DNA is TGTGCCACCAGCAGAGATTACGGGCTTTCCTACGAGCAGTACTTC. Translated, this gives CATSRDYGLSYEQYF.